This TCR beta chain was sequenced in a study of T cells in Graves' hyperthyroidism and ophthalmopathy. At least ten counts were recorded for this clonotype. At first hyperthyroidism diagnosis, before any ophthalmopathy symptoms, the blood sample was collected. RNA transcripts were the template for amplifying TCR beta CDR3 regions. HTBI primers were employed in a first-round RT-PCR of the TCR CDR3. TCRdb itself ran the multiplex PCR reads through MiXCR, one entry per CDR3 protein. This table holds some 150,000 distinct CDR3 sequences, approximately 20% found once. V trimming: 5 bases; J trimming: 1 base; junction bases outside the gene matches: 5. The CDR3 runs 15 residues.

This chain joins TRBV12-3 or TRBV12-4 and TRBJ2-3, with TRBD2 identical over 8 bases. The clonotype comes from a woman between 45 and 65 years old with Graves' hyperthyroidism that later progressed to Graves' ophthalmopathy. The sample consisted of blood. The CDR3 loop reads CASSLSGTGTDTQYF. CDR3 nucleotides: TGTGCCAGCAGTCTTAGCGGGACGGGCACAGATACGCAGTATTTT.